This T cell receptor (beta chain) was identified during a study of graft-versus-host responses after intestinal transplantation. Sequencing was performed with immunoSEQ multiplex PCR; in TCRdb, only in-frame clones are kept and a portion is missing. The sample lists under 75,000 clones; approximately 88% were seen once. General study findings and limits: There was an association between peak levels of circulating GvH clones and early post-transplant HvG declines. Marrow from the recipient contained GvH clones, some of which had appeared first in ileum or blood.

This clone appeared a single time. What it recognizes is unknown. Germline trimming cut 4 bases from V and 5 bases from J; bases unmatched to any gene: 7. Germline V lookup: CDR1 LGHNA, CDR2 YNFKEQ. The CDR3 spans 17 residues. Intraepithelial and lamina propria lymphocytes were released after the graft tissue was processed. This sequence originates from a human patient who received an intestinal transplant, so some T cells may come from the graft donor. V gene TRBV4-2 combines with J gene TRBJ2-1, with 14 bases identical to TRBD2. The sample in question was ileum tissue, obtained 357 days after transplant. The CDR3 protein is CASSLTGTSGSDNEQFF. CDR3 DNA: TGTGCCAGCAGCCTAACAGGGACTAGCGGGAGCGACAATGAGCAGTTCTTC.